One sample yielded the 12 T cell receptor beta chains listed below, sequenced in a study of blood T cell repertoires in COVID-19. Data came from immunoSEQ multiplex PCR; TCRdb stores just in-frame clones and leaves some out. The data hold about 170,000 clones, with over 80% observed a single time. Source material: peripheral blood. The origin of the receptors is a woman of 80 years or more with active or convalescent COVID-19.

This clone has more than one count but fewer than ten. Here the CDR3 reads CASSYATGTGTRETQYF. CDR3 coding DNA: TGTGCCAGCAGTTACGCCACCGGGACAGGGACGCGAGAGACCCAGTACTTC. The rearrangement links TRBV6-2 or TRBV6-3 to TRBJ2-5, with 9 nucleotides matching TRBD1. This CDR3 comprises 17 residues. V lost 2 bases, J lost 4 bases, and 11 bases stayed unmatched. The germline V gene has CDR1 MNHEY and CDR2 SVGEGT.

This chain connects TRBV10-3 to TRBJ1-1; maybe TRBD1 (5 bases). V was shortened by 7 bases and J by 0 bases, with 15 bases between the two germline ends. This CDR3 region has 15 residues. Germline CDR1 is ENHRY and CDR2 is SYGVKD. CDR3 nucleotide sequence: TGTGCCATCAAGAGCCCGACAGCTCTGAACACTGAAGCTTTCTTT. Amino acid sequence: CAIKSPTALNTEAFF.

This CDR3 reads CASSSGRGFGNTIYF. CDR3 nucleotide sequence: TGTGCCAGCAGCTCAGGGCGGGGATTTGGAAACACCATATATTTT. The genes are TRBV7-6 and TRBJ1-3; a weak D match, TRBD1 (5 bases). V was trimmed by 4 bases and J by 3 bases, leaving 13 bases between them. This CDR3 contains 15 residues. The V gene's germline CDR1 is SGHVS and CDR2 FNYEAQ.

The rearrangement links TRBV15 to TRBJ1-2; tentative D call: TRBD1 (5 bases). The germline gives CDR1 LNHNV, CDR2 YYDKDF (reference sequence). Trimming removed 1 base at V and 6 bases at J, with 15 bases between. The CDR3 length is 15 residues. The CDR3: CATSRAPGTEDGYTF. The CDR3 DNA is TGTGCCACCAGCAGAGCCCCAGGGACTGAGGATGGCTACACCTTC.

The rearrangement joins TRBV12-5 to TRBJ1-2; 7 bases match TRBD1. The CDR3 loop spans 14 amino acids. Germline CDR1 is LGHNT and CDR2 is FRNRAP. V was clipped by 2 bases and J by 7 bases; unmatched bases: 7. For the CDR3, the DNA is TGTGCTAGTGGTTTGCTTACAGGGGCCGGTGGCTACACCTTC. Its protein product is CASGLLTGAGGYTF. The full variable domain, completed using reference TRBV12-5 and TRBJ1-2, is DARVTQTPRHKVTEMGQEVTMRCQPILGHNTVFWYRQTMMQGLELLAYFRNRAPLDDSGMPKDRFSAEMPDATLATLKIQPSEPRDSAVYFCASGLLTGAGGYTFGSGTRLTVV.

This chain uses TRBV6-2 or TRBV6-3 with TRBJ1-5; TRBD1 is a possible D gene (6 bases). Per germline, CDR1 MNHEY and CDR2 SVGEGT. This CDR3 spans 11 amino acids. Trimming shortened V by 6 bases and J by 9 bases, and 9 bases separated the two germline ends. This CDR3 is CASSQGSPQHF. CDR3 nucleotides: TGTGCCAGCAGCCAGGGGTCGCCCCAGCATTTT.

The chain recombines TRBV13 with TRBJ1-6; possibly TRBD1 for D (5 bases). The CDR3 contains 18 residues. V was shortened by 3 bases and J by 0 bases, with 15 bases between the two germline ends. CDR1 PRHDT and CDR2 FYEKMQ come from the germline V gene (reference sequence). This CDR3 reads CASSFKGQAGSYNSPLHF. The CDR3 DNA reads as TGTGCCAGCAGCTTCAAGGGGCAGGCTGGCTCCTATAATTCACCCCTCCACTTT.

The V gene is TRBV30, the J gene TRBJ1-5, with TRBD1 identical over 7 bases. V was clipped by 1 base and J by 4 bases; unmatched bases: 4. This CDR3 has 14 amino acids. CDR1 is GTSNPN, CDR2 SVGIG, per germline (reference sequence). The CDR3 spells CAWSGRGLNQPQHF. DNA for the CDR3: TGTGCCTGGAGTGGCAGGGGGTTAAATCAGCCCCAGCATTTT. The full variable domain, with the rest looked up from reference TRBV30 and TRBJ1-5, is SQTIHQWPATLVQPVGSPLSLECTVEGTSNPNLYWYRQAAGRGLQLLFYSVGIGQISSEVPQNLSASRPQDRQFILSSKKLLLSDSGFYLCAWSGRGLNQPQHFGDGTRLSIL.

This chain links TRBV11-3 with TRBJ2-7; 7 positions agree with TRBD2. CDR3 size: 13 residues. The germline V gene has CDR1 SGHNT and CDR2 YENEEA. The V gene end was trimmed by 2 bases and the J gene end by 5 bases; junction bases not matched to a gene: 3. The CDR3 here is CASSLRGVDEQYF. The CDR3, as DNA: TGTGCCAGCAGCTTACGGGGGGTCGACGAGCAGTACTTC. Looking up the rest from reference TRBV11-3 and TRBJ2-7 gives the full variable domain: EAGVVQSPRYKIIEKKQPVAFWCNPISGHNTLYWYLQNLGQGPELLIRYENEEAVDDSQLPKDRFSAERLKGVDSTLKIQPAELGDSAVYLCASSLRGVDEQYFGPGTRLTVT.

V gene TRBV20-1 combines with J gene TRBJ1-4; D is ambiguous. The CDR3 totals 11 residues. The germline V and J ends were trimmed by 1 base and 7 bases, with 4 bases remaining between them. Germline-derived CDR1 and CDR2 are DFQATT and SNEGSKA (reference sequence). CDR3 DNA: TGCAGTGCTAGAGCGGGTGAAAAACTGTTTTTT. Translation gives CSARAGEKLFF.

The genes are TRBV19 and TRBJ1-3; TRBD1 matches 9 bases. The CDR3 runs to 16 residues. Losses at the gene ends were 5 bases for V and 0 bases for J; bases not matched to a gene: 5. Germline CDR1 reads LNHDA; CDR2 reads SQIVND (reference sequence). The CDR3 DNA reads TGTGCCAGTAGTTCTACAGGGGGCAGCTCTGGAAACACCATATATTTT. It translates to CASSSTGGSSGNTIYF.

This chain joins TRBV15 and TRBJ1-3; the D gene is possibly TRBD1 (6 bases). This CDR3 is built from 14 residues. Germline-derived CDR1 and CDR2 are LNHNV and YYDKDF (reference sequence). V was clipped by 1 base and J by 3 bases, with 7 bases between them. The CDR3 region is CATSRGRGGNTIYF. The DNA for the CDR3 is TGTGCCACCAGCAGAGGCAGGGGTGGAAACACCATATATTTT.